Given below is one T cell receptor (beta chain) in context. What it binds is not known. This table comes from immunoSEQ multiplex PCR, and its TCRdb copy is limited to in-frame clones, with some not included. The profile shows 2,500,000 or so clones, approximately 94% of them singletons. This record comes from a study of shared clonotypes between healthy human individuals. Study conclusions and caveats: Sorted-subset sequencing, rarefaction showed, was incomplete despite large depth.

The germline CDR1 and CDR2 sequences are SGHDT and YYEEEE. The CDR3 consists of 14 residues. The V end was cut by 2 bases, the J end by 2 bases, with 11 bases between. Sequenced sample: naive CD4+ T cells from PBMCs. The subset is: CD45RA+ positively selected. The chain has TRBV5-6 and TRBJ2-7; a weak D match, TRBD1 (6 bases). The clonotype was recovered from a man aged 18 to 29 in good health. Some clones in this sample may be carry-over from other donors' samples. CDR3: CASSFLTGTYEQYF. For the CDR3, the DNA is TGTGCCAGCAGCTTTCTTACAGGGACCTACGAGCAGTACTTC.